Below are 25 T cell receptor beta chains sequenced from a single sample in a study of blood T cells in healthy people across ages. Combining a sample-barcoded 5' primer with a J-beta primer mix, a second PCR ran for about 6 to 12 cycles. TCRdb analysed the 5' RACE reads with MiXCR anew, one entry per CDR3 protein. The sample lists about a million distinct CDR3 sequences, about two fifths seen once, with over 10% in the top ten. What was sequenced was blood. The receptors originated from a man aged 18-30 years in good health.

This clonotype was found a few times. The V and J genes are TRBV2 and TRBJ1-4; weak D call: TRBD1 (6 bases). Per the germline V gene, CDR1 is SNHLY and CDR2 is FYNNEI. Trimming left V 5 bases short and J 4 bases short, with 8 bases between. CDR3 size: 13 residues. CDR3 in amino acids: CASSQGINEKLFF. The CDR3 DNA reads TGTGCCAGCAGTCAGGGGATTAATGAAAAACTGTTTTTT. The complete variable domain, with remaining parts taken from reference TRBV2 and TRBJ1-4, reads EPEVTQTPSHQVTQMGQEVILRCVPISNHLYFYWYRQILGQKVEFLVSFYNNEISEKSEIFDDQFSVERPDGSNFTLKIRSTKLEDSAMYFCASSQGINEKLFFGSGTQLSVL.

This clonotype turned up a few times. The gene calls are TRBV2 and TRBJ1-5; no clear D gene. Germline lookup yields CDR1 SNHLY and CDR2 FYNNEI. The CDR3 extends over 14 amino acids. Trimming cost V 2 bases and J 2 bases, with 7 bases left between them. This chain's CDR3 is CASSERTGNQPQHF. The DNA for the CDR3 is TGTGCCAGCAGTGAAAGGACGGGCAATCAGCCCCAGCATTTT.

The CDR3 bases are TGCAGTGCTTCCCCCAACACAGGGGCTAATGAAAAACTGTTTTTT. Translating it yields CSASPNTGANEKLFF. This rearrangement joins TRBV20-1 to TRBJ1-4, with 7 bases aligning to TRBD1. Germline V lookup: CDR1 DFQATT, CDR2 SNEGSKA (reference sequence). Trimming took 5 bases from V and 3 from J; bases not matched to a gene: 9. This CDR3 comprises 15 residues.

The chain combines TRBV6-1 with TRBJ2-5; tentative D call: TRBD1 (6 bases). The CDR3 has 10 amino acids. Trimming removed 11 bases at V and 4 bases at J, with 8 bases between. Per the germline V gene, CDR1 is MNHNS and CDR2 is SASEGT. Here the CDR3 reads CAVGGETQYF. CDR3 DNA: TGTGCCGTAGGGGGAGAGACCCAGTACTTC.

The chain joins TRBV7-9 to TRBJ1-2, with a possible D match to TRBD1 (6 bases). Trimming removed 0 bases from V and 1 base from J, with 18 bases in between. The CDR3 consists of 18 residues. Per the germline V gene, CDR1 is SEHNR and CDR2 is FQNEAQ (reference sequence). CDR3: CASSLAARTDVINYGYTF. For the CDR3, the DNA is TGTGCCAGCAGCTTAGCGGCCAGGACAGACGTAATTAACTATGGCTACACCTTC. Full variable domain (outside the CDR3, taken from reference TRBV7-9 and TRBJ1-2): DTGVSQNPRHKITKRGQNVTFRCDPISEHNRLYWYRQTLGQGPEFLTYFQNEAQLEKSRLLSDRFSAERPKGSFSTLEIQRTEQGDSAMYLCASSLAARTDVINYGYTFGSGTRLTVV.

This chain uses TRBV9 with TRBJ2-5, with TRBD1 matching over 9 bases. CDR1 SGDLS and CDR2 YYNGEE come from the germline V gene. V lost 0 bases and J lost 11; bases outside the gene matches: 8. The CDR3 is 14 residues long. CDR3 nucleotide sequence: TGTGCCAGCAGCGTAGGGACAGGGGACAATGAGCAGTACTTC. Translated, it gives CASSVGTGDNEQYF.

This sequence joins TRBV4-3 and TRBJ1-1, with D uncertain. The CDR3 length is 15 residues. Trimming took 0 bases from V and 2 from J, leaving 10 bases between them. Per the germline V gene, CDR1 is LGHNA and CDR2 is YSLEER. CDR3 DNA sequence: TGCGCCAGCAGCCAAGACGCAGCACTTAACACTGAAGCTTTCTTT. This sequence encodes CASSQDAALNTEAFF.

This clonotype was recorded at least ten times. This rearrangement joins TRBV12-3 or TRBV12-4 to TRBJ2-1, with D maybe TRBD2 (6 bases). The CDR3 length is 15 residues. The V end was cut by 5 bases, the J end by 4 bases, with 15 bases between. The DNA for the CDR3 is TGTGCCAGCAGTCGAGCCGGCGGGATATACAATGAGCAGTTCTTC. This encodes CASSRAGGIYNEQFF.

Only a few counts were recorded for this clonotype. The chain recombines TRBV20-1 with TRBJ1-4, with 8 nucleotides matching TRBD1. The CDR3 loop spans 13 amino acids. The germline V gene has CDR1 DFQATT and CDR2 SNEGSKA (reference sequence). Trimming at V came to 6 bases and at J to 3 bases, leaving 3 bases not matched to a gene. Here the CDR3 DNA reads TGCAGTGCCCCCAGGGGGCCTAATGAAAAACTGTTTTTT. As protein: CSAPRGPNEKLFF.

V and J are TRBV12-3 or TRBV12-4 and TRBJ2-3, with D possibly matching TRBD2 (6 bases). The CDR3 is made up of 13 amino acids. V was trimmed by 6 bases and J by 4 bases, leaving 11 bases between them. The CDR3 DNA reads TGTGCCAGCAGCGTAGGAGGGGCAGATACGCAGTATTTT. This encodes CASSVGGADTQYF.

The J gene is TRBJ1-2, the V gene TRBV12-3 or TRBV12-4; D ambiguous. Trimming stripped 6 bases from V and 8 bases from J, with 16 bases between. The CDR3 contains 13 residues. CDR3 sequence (DNA): TGTGCCAGCAGCTCCCTGAGGGATAGAGGCTACACCTTC. It translates to CASSSLRDRGYTF.

Notes on this clonotype: One junction end does not reproduce the germline sequence, and a read error may be involved. The chain couples TRBV11-1 to TRBJ1-4; TRBD1 is a possible D gene (6 bases). This CDR3 region has 13 residues. Germline lookup yields CDR1 SGHAT and CDR2 FQDESV (reference sequence). The CDR3, as DNA: TGTGCCAGCACCTTAGAGGACAGTTTCGGACTGTTTTTT. It yields the protein CASTLEDSFGLFF.

The V and J genes are TRBV9 and TRBJ2-1; 7 bases fit TRBD2. The J call is doubtful: the DNA matches TRBJ2-7 better. The CDR3 totals 15 residues. The germline CDR1 and CDR2 sequences are SGDLS and YYNGEE. This CDR3 is CASSVGSGAQFEQYF. The DNA of the CDR3 is TGTGCCAGCAGCGTAGGGAGCGGGGCCCAGTTCGAGCAGTACTTC.

The gene calls are TRBV7-2 and TRBJ1-1; the D gene is possibly TRBD1 (5 bases). The CDR3 is made up of 14 amino acids. The germline gives CDR1 SGHTA, CDR2 FQGNSA. The ends were cut back, 7 bases at V and 9 bases at J, with 21 bases in the middle. Written as DNA, the CDR3 is TGTGCCAGCACCCCCGACAGACAAGAGACCAAAGCTTTCTTT. It specifies CASTPDRQETKAFF.

In its sample, this clonotype was seen many times. This chain uses TRBV28 with TRBJ2-1; D is unresolved. This CDR3 is 13 amino acids long. Trimming cost V 6 bases and J 4 bases, with 10 bases left between them. Germline loops: CDR1 MDHEN, CDR2 SYDVKM. Here the CDR3 reads CASSPEGYNEQFF. For the CDR3, the DNA is TGTGCCAGCAGCCCAGAAGGGTACAATGAGCAGTTCTTC. Looking up the rest from reference TRBV28 and TRBJ2-1 gives the full variable domain: DVKVTQSSRYLVKRTGEKVFLECVQDMDHENMFWYRQDPGLGLRLIYFSYDVKMKEKGDIPEGYSVSREKKERFSLILESASTNQTSMYLCASSPEGYNEQFFGPGTRLTVL.

This clonotype was picked up a small number of times. The chain couples TRBV4-3 to TRBJ1-4, with 9 bases identical to TRBD1. The germline V gene has CDR1 LGHNA and CDR2 YSLEER. This CDR3 spans 15 amino acids. Trimming took 2 bases from V and 8 from J; bases not matched to a gene: 6. In nucleotides, the CDR3 is TGCGCCAGCAGCCAAAACAGGGGGCCGGGAGAAAAACTGTTTTTT. Its protein is CASSQNRGPGEKLFF.

CDR3: CASSQTSNPTYNEQFF. The DNA of the CDR3 is TGTGCCAGCAGCCAAACTAGTAACCCTACCTACAATGAGCAGTTCTTC. The rearrangement links TRBV4-2 to TRBJ2-1; TRBD2 is a possible D gene (5 bases). V gave up 2 bases and J gave up 2 bases, with 13 bases separating them. CDR3 size: 16 residues. CDR1 and CDR2 from the germline V gene are LGHNA and YNFKEQ.

This chain uses TRBV29-1 with TRBJ1-1, with D maybe TRBD1 (5 bases). CDR1 and CDR2 (germline): SQVTM, ANQGSEA. There are 14 residues in the CDR3. The V and J ends lost 7 bases and 0 bases respectively, with 15 bases between them. CDR3 amino acids: CSGTQQDLNTEAFF. As DNA, the CDR3 is TGCAGCGGGACACAACAGGACCTGAACACTGAAGCTTTCTTT.

This chain uses TRBV4-3 with TRBJ2-1; D unclear. The J call may be incorrect, as the DNA end agrees better with TRBJ2-7. This CDR3 has 16 residues. CDR1 and CDR2 (germline): LGHNA, YSLEER. CDR3 amino acids: CASGFHVGPLQYEQYF. The CDR3 DNA reads as TGCGCCAGCGGCTTTCATGTCGGTCCTCTCCAATACGAGCAGTACTTC.

The chain joins TRBV20-1 to TRBJ2-1; TRBD2 matches at 13 bases. Germline V gene data show CDR1 as DFQATT and CDR2 as SNEGSKA (reference sequence). The V gene end was trimmed by 1 base and the J gene end by 5 bases; junction bases not matched to a gene: 2. The CDR3 consists of 15 residues. CDR3 sequence reads: CSARGTSGGHNEQFF. In DNA form, the CDR3 reads TGCAGTGCTAGAGGGACTAGCGGGGGACACAATGAGCAGTTCTTC.

The chain carries TRBV12-3 or TRBV12-4 and TRBJ1-1, with 8 bases matching TRBD1. Unmatched junction bases numbered 8, after V lost 5 bases and J lost 0 bases. The CDR3 loop spans 16 amino acids. CDR3 coding DNA: TGTGCCAGCAGTCGGGACAGGAGCCCTATGAACACTGAAGCTTTCTTT. Encoded protein: CASSRDRSPMNTEAFF.

This clonotype came up a few times. The J gene is TRBJ1-2, the V gene TRBV3-1, with D uncertain. This CDR3 is built from 12 residues. Germline CDR1 LGHDT, CDR2 YNNKEL (reference sequence). The germline V and J ends were trimmed by 1 base and 7 bases, with 7 bases remaining between them. Here the CDR3 DNA reads TGTGCCAGCAGCCAAGGGGTGCGTGGCTACACCTTC. It codes for CASSQGVRGYTF.

The sample holds many counts of this clonotype. This chain connects TRBV9 to TRBJ2-3, with D perhaps TRBD2 (5 bases). The CDR3 is made up of 15 amino acids. Germline CDR1 reads SGDLS; CDR2 reads YYNGEE. Deletions cut 6 bases from V and 0 bases from J, with 14 bases between. The CDR3 DNA reads as TGTGCCAGCACCGACGCGGGCTACAGCACAGATACGCAGTATTTT. Amino acids: CASTDAGYSTDTQYF.

This chain joins TRBV7-8 and TRBJ1-1, with D possibly being TRBD1 (5 bases). V was trimmed by 1 base and J by 2 bases, leaving 17 bases between them. This CDR3 spans 17 amino acids. Germline CDR1 SGHVS, CDR2 FQNEAQ. The CDR3 DNA reads TGTGCCAGCAGCTTAGTGGGGCACCCAGGAGAAAACACTGAAGCTTTCTTT. This encodes CASSLVGHPGENTEAFF.

This clonotype was counted a few times. The V and J genes are TRBV7-2 and TRBJ2-7; D call uncertain. Trimming removed 3 bases at V and 0 bases at J, with 15 bases between. Germline CDR1 is SGHTA and CDR2 is FQGNSA. This CDR3 is 16 amino acids long. The DNA for the CDR3 is TGTGCCAGCAGCTTTAGAAAGTCCGGCAGCTCCTACGAGCAGTACTTC. This codes for CASSFRKSGSSYEQYF.